This entry features one T cell receptor (beta chain) sequence. What antigen it recognizes has not been identified. The final CDR3 position lacks the conserved phenylalanine or tryptophan, pointing to a likely read error. The CDR3 has 11 amino acids, counting both end residues. Only the CDR3 part of the read is kept: 33 bases, read in frame from the first base. From the germline V gene (reference sequence), CDR1 is DFQATT and CDR2 is SNEGSKA. Deletion took 2 bases off V and 5 bases off J, with a span of 6 bases between the germline ends. This record belongs to a study of CD8+CD57+ T cells in acquired aplastic anemia listed by TCRdb under 2018. The study in broad terms: On average, sorted CD4+ and CD8+ cells yielded 3.2 ug of extracted DNA, with a range of 0.2 to 27.4 ug. CD8+CD57+ expansion was defined as frequency above the mean frequency observed in healthy subjects. What the research found in general, with its limitations: No significant difference in CD8+ Simpson's diversity was found between patients and healthy controls (P=0.060). Approximately 31 CD8+ CDR3 sequences were found in both patients and controls but appeared to be highly expressed in patients and within the immunodominant clones of the patients.

Flow cytometry had shown CD8+CD57+ cell expansion in the patients selected for sequencing. Every patient had severe acquired aplastic anemia, diagnosed using the International Study of Aplastic Anemia and Agranulocytosis and Camitta criteria. Patients had received no therapy at the time of blood sampling. The study deep-sequenced TCR repertoires of sorted CD4+ and CD8+ blood T cells from severe aplastic anemia patients and healthy subjects. Patients were enrolled in the USA under clinicaltrials.gov protocols 00001620, 01623167, 00001397, 00071045, 00081523 and 00961064. Ficoll-Paque density gradient centrifugation was used to isolate peripheral blood mononuclear cells. Before DNA extraction, CD4+ and CD8+ T cells were sorted with FACS or magnetic beads. Genomic DNA was used as template for profiling of TCR beta VDJ combinations and CDR3 sequences. TCR repertoire sequencing was run on an Illumina HiSeq 2000. The authors' analysis ran thus. TRBV/TRBJ rearrangement plots, CDR3 size and DJ length profiles, and Simpson's diversity index were used to assess repertoires. The immunodominant clone was defined as the most abundant DNA sequence in deep sequencing data. CDR3 amino acid sequences were checked for sharing across subjects and were also compared against the VDJdb database and published repertoires. TCRdb redid the processing of the public reads, applying fastp at Q25 and MiXCR, and retained in-frame beta chains. Under each unique CDR3 protein, matching rows form one entry showing the most common genes and DNA. TCRdb assigned the V and J calls; the authors' analysis was not used. Recorded for this sample are more than 70,000 distinct CDR3 sequences; 70% of them occurred a single time. The ten largest make up 80% to 90% of the sample.

The source material was sorted CD4+, CD8+, or CD8+CD57+ T cells (not recorded which) from PBMCs. The rearranged chain carries TRBV20-1 and TRBJ1-1, with the D gene call left open. The TCR comes from a human donor with aplastic anemia. The CDR3: CSARLGTEAFS. In nucleotides, the sequence is TGCAGTGCTAGACTCGGGACTGAAGCTTTCTCT.